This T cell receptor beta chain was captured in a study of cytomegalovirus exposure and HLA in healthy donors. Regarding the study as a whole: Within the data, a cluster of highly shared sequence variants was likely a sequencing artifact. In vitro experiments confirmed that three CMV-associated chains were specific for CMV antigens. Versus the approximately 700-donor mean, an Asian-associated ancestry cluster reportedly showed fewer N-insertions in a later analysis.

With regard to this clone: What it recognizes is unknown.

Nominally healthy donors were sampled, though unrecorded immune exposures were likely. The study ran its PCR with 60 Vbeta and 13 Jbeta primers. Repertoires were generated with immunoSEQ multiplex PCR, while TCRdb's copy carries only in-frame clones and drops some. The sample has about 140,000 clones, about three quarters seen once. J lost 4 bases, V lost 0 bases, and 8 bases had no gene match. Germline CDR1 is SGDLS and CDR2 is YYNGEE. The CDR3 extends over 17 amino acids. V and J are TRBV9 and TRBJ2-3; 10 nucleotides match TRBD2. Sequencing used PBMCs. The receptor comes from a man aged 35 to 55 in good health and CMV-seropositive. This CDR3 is CASSVDPSGGVPDTQYF. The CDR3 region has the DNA TGTGCCAGCAGCGTAGATCCTAGCGGGGGCGTCCCAGATACGCAGTATTTT.